This T cell receptor beta chain is drawn from a study of blood T cell repertoires in COVID-19. As for the study in general: Samples representing acute and convalescent COVID-19 were sourced from the United States, Italy and Spain.

This clone was counted many times. Source study methods: How many nucleated cells were present was estimated from reference gene primer amplification. TCRdb's table, derived via immunoSEQ multiplex PCR, lists solely in-frame clones and lacks some. From that table come the V and J calls and clone size; the DNA was used to work out D and trimming. The top ten clones hold roughly 5.3% of a sample with more than 50,000 clones, roughly nine tenths of them seen once. The V end lost 0 bases, the J end lost 0 bases, and 6 bases lay between the germline ends. The CDR3 loop spans 15 amino acids. From germline, CDR1 is LGHNA and CDR2 YSLEER.

This TCR was sampled from a man between 60 and 75 years old with active COVID-19. The sequenced sample was peripheral blood. This chain connects TRBV4-3 to TRBJ1-5; no firm D call. CDR3 sequence reads: CASSQERGSNQPQHF. Written as DNA, the CDR3 is TGCGCCAGCAGCCAAGAACGGGGTAGCAATCAGCCCCAGCATTTT.